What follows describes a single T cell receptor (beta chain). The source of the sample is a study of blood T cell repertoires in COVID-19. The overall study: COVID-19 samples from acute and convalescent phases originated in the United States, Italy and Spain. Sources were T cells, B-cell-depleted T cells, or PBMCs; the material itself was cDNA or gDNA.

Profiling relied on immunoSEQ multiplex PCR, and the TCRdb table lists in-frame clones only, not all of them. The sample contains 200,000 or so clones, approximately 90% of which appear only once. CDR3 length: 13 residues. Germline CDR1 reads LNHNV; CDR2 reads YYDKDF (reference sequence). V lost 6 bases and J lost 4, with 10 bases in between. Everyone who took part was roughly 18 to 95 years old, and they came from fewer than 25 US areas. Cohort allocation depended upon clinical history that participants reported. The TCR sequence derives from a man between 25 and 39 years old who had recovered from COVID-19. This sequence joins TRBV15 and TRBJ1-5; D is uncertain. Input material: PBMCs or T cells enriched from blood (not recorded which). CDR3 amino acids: CATRQSGNQPQHF. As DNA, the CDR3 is TGTGCCACCAGGCAGTCGGGGAATCAGCCCCAGCATTTT.